This passage covers 4 T cell receptor beta chains from one sample sequenced in a study of blood T cell repertoires in COVID-19. Assay: immunoSEQ multiplex PCR; the TCRdb copy retains only in-frame clones and omits some. The sample lists 250,000 to 350,000 clones; about 86% were seen once. Sequences were obtained from peripheral blood. The source of these receptors is a person aged 65 to 85 with COVID-19, enrolled during active disease.

This clone has a single count. The chain is built from TRBV6-5 and TRBJ1-5; no definite D call. In germline, CDR1 is MNHEY, CDR2 SVGAGI. V dropped 6 bases and J dropped 7 bases, with 16 bases sitting between them. The CDR3 consists of 14 residues. CDR3 nucleotides: TGTGCCAGCAGACCCGGGGAGGTCGGACAGCCCCAGCATTTT. It is translated as CASRPGEVGQPQHF.

The chain employs TRBV6-2 or TRBV6-3 and TRBJ1-6; D is unresolved. The CDR3 runs 15 residues. Trimming pared 4 bases from V and 0 bases from J, leaving 7 bases between. Germline V lookup: CDR1 MNHEY, CDR2 SVGEGT. CDR3 in amino acids: CASSSLRSYNSPLHF. In DNA form, the CDR3 reads TGTGCCAGCAGTTCTCTTCGCTCCTATAATTCACCCCTCCACTTT.

V is TRBV6-5 and J is TRBJ1-3; no clear D. Germline V gene sequence: CDR1 MNHEY, CDR2 SVGAGI. The CDR3 is 15 amino acids. Trimming shortened V by 7 bases and J by 0 bases, and 13 bases separated the two germline ends. In nucleotides, the CDR3 is TGTGCCAGCATCCCCGGGTCTAACTCTGGAAACACCATATATTTT. Its translation: CASIPGSNSGNTIYF.

This chain connects TRBV6-2 or TRBV6-3 to TRBJ1-2; D perhaps matches TRBD1 (6 bases). The CDR3 extends over 12 amino acids. V was pared by 4 bases and J by 3 bases, with 6 bases between. Per the germline V gene, CDR1 is MNHEY and CDR2 is SVGEGT. The CDR3 DNA follows: TGTGCCAGCAGTTGGACAGACTATGGCTACACCTTC. It yields the protein CASSWTDYGYTF.